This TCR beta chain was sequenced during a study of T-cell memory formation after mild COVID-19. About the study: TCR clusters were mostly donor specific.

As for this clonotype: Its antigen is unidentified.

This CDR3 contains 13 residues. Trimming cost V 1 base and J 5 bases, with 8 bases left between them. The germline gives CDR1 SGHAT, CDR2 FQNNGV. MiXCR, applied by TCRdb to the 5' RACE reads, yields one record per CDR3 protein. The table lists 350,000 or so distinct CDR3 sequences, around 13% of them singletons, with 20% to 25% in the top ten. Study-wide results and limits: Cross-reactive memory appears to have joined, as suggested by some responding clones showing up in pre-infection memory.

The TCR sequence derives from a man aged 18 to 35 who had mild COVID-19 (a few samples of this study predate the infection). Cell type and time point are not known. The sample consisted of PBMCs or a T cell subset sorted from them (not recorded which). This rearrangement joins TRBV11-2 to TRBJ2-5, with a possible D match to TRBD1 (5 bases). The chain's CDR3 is CASSLVGHETQYF. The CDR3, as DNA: TGTGCCAGCAGCTTAGTAGGACACGAGACCCAGTACTTC.